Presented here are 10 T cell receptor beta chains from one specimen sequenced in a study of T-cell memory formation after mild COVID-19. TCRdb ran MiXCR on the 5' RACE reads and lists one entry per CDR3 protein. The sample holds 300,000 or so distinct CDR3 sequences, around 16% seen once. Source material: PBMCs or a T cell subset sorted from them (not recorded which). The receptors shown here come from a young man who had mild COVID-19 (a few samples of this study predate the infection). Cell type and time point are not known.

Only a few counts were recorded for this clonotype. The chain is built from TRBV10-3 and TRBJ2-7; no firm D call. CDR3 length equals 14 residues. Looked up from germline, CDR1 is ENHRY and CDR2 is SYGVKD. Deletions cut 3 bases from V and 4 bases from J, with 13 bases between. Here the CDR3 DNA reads TGTGCCATCAGTGATCGGCAGGATACTTACGAGCAGTACTTC. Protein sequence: CAISDRQDTYEQYF.

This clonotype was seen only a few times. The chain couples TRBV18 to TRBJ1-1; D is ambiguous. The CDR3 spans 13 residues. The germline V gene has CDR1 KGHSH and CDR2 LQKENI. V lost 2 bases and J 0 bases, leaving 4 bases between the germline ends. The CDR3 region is CASSPSLNTEAFF. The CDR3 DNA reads TGTGCCAGCTCACCAAGCCTGAACACTGAAGCTTTCTTT.

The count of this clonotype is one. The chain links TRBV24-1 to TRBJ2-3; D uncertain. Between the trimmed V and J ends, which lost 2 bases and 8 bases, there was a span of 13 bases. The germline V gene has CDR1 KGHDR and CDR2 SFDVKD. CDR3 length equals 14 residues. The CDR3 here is CATSDWRLGSTQYF. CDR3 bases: TGTGCCACCAGTGATTGGCGGCTAGGTAGTACGCAGTATTTT.

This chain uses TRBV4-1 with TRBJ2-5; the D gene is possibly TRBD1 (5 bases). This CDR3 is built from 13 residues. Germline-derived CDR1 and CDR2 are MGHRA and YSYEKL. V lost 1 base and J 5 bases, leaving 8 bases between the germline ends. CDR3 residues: CASSQGYRETQYF. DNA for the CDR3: TGCGCCAGCAGCCAAGGCTACAGGGAGACCCAGTACTTC.

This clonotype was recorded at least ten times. The CDR3 here is CASSQDRSPQVGTEAFF. In nucleotides, the CDR3 is TGCGCCAGCAGCCAAGATAGGAGCCCGCAGGTTGGCACTGAAGCTTTCTTT. This sequence joins TRBV4-1 and TRBJ1-1; D gene unclear. V was clipped by 0 bases and J by 4 bases, with 18 bases between them. This CDR3 has 17 residues. Germline V CDR1 and CDR2: MGHRA, YSYEKL.

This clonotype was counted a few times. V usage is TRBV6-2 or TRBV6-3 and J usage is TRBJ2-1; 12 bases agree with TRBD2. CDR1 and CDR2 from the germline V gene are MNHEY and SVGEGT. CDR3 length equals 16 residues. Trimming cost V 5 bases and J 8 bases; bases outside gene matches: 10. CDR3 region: CASSPTSGGMADEQFF. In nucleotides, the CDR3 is TGTGCCAGCAGTCCGACTAGCGGGGGTATGGCAGATGAGCAGTTCTTC.

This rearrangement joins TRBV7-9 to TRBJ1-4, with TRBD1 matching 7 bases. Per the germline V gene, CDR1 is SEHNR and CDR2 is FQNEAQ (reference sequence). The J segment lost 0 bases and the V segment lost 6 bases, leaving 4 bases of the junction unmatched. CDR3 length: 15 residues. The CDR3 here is CASSGTATTNEKLFF. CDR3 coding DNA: TGTGCCAGCAGTGGGACAGCCACAACTAATGAAAAACTGTTTTTT.

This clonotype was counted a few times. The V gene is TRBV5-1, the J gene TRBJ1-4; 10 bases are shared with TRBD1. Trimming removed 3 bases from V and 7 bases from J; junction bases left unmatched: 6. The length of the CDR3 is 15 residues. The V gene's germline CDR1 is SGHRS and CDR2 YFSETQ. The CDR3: CASSSGTGVGEKLFF. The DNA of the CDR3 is TGCGCCAGCAGCTCCGGGACAGGGGTTGGTGAAAAACTGTTTTTT.

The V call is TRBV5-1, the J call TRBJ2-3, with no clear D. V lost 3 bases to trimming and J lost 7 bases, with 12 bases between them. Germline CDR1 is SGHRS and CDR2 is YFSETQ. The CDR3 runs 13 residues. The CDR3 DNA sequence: TGCGCCAGCAGCTCCCTAGACGAATATACGCAGTATTTT. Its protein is CASSSLDEYTQYF.

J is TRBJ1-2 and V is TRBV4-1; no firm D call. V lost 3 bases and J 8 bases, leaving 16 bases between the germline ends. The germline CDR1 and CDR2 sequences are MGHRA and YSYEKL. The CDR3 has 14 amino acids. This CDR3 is CASSHPGRGGGYTF. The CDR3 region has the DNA TGCGCCAGCAGCCACCCCGGGCGCGGAGGGGGCTACACCTTC.